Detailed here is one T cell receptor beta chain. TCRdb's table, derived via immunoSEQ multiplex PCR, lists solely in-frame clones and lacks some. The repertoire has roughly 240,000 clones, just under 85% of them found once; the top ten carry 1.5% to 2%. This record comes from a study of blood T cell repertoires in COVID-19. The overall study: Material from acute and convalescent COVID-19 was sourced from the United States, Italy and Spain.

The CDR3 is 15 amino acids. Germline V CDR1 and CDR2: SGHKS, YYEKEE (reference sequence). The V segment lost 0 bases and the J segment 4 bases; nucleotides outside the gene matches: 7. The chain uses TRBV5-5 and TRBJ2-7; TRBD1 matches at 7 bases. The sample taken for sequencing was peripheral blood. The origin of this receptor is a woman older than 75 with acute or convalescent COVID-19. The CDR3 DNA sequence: TGTGCCAGCAGCTTGGCCGGGGACAGTCTTTACGAGCAGTACTTC. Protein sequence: CASSLAGDSLYEQYF.